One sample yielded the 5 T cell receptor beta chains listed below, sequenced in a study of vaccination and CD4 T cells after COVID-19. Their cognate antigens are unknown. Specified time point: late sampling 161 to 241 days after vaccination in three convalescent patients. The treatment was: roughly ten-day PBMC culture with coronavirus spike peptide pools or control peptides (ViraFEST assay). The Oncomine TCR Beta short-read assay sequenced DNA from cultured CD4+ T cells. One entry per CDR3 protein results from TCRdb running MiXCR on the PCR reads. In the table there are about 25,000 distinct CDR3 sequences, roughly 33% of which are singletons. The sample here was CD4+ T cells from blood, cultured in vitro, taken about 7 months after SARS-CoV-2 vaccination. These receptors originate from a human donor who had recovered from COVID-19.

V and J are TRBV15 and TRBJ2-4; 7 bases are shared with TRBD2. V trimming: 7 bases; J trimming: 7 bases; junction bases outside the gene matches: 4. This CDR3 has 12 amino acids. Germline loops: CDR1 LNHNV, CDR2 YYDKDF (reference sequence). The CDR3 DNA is TGTGCCACCATGGGGGGGTACAACATTCAGTACTTC. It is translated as CATMGGYNIQYF.

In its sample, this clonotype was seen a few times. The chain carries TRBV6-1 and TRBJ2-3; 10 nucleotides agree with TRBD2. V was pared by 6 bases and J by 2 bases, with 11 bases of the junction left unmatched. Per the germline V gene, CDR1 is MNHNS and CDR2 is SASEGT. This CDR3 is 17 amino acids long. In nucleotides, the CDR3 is TGTGCCAGCAGCCATACTCAGCGGGGGGGGACCACAGATACGCAGTATTTT. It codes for CASSHTQRGGTTDTQYF.

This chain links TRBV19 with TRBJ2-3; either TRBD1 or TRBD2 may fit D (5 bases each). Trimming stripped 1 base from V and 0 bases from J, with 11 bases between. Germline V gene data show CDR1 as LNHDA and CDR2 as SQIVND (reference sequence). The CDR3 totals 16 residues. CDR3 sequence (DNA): TGTGCCAGTAGTATAGCCGGGACCTCTAGCACAGATACGCAGTATTTT. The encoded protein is CASSIAGTSSTDTQYF. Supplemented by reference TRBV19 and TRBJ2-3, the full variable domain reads DGGITQSPKYLFRKEGQNVTLSCEQNLNHDAMYWYRQDPGQGLRLIYYSQIVNDFQKGDIAEGYSVSREKKESFPLTVTSAQKNPTAFYLCASSIAGTSSTDTQYFGPGTRLTVL.

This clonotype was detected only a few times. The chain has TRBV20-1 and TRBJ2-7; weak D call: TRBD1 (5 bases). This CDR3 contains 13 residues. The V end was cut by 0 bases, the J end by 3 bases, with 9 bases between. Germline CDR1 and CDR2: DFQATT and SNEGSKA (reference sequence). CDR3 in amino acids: CSARDPTVYEQYF. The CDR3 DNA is TGCAGTGCTAGAGATCCGACAGTCTACGAGCAGTACTTC.

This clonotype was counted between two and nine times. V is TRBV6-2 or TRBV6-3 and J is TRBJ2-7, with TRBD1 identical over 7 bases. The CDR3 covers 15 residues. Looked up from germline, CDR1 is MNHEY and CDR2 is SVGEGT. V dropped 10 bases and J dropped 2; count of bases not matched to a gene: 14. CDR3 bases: TGTGCCACAAGGGGGCTTGGGGTCGCCACCTACGAGCAGTACTTC. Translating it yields CATRGLGVATYEQYF.